These 24 T cell receptor beta chains were all obtained from the same sample, sequenced in a study of Ad26.COV2.S vaccination and SARS-CoV-2 variants. Sequencing was performed with immunoSEQ multiplex PCR; in TCRdb, only in-frame clones are kept and a portion is missing. In the table there are about 680,000 clones, 80% to 90% of which are singletons. As to treatment: over 15 received Ad26.COV2.S at low or high dose, single or two shots; 5 received placebo; per-sample allocation not given. Vaccine and placebo recipients were sampled on day 63 after the first injection. The sample consisted of peripheral blood, taken in a trial of Ad26.COV2.S vaccine versus placebo. These receptors originate from a person between 18 and 65 years old who received the Ad26.COV2.S COVID-19 vaccine or a placebo.

The chain employs TRBV5-6 and TRBJ2-7; perhaps TRBD1 as D (5 bases). The germline V and J ends were trimmed by 2 bases and 5 bases, with 8 bases remaining between them. CDR1 SGHDT and CDR2 YYEEEE come from the germline V gene. The CDR3 contains 12 residues. The CDR3 loop is CASSFNRNEQYF. The CDR3 DNA reads TGTGCCAGCAGCTTTAACAGGAACGAGCAGTACTTC.

This clone was detected only once. The chain combines TRBV29-1 with TRBJ2-7; D possibly corresponds to TRBD2 (5 bases). There are 13 residues in the CDR3. The V gene lost 4 bases and the J gene lost 4 bases, with 14 bases spanning the gap. Germline lookup yields CDR1 SQVTM and CDR2 ANQGSEA. The CDR3 loop is CSVVSQTGYEQYF. The DNA of the CDR3 is TGCAGCGTTGTGTCTCAGACGGGGTACGAGCAGTACTTC.

This chain links TRBV14 with TRBJ2-3; tentative D call: TRBD2 (6 bases). Germline V CDR1 and CDR2: SGHDN, FVKESK. The CDR3 spans 17 residues. Trimming removed 4 bases at V and 1 base at J, with 18 bases between. The CDR3 nucleotides are TGTGCCAGCAGCCGCGGTACGGGGGTGGCAGGCACAGATACGCAGTATTTT. This encodes CASSRGTGVAGTDTQYF.

Of note for this clone: An end of the junction differs from the germline gene, which may be a read error. The chain is built from TRBV7-7 and TRBJ2-5; 9 positions agree with TRBD2. The CDR3 totals 19 residues. In germline, CDR1 is SSHAT, CDR2 FNYEAQ (reference sequence). CDR3 coding DNA: TGTGCTAGCAGCTTAACTTCCGCCGGTGCGGGAGGGCCCAGTGAGACCCAGTACTTC. This translates into CASSLTSAGAGGPSETQYF.

CDR3 DNA sequence: TGTGCCAGCAGCTTAAGAATCTCCACAGATACGCAGTATTTT. This codes for CASSLRISTDTQYF. This chain links TRBV7-2 with TRBJ2-3; D is unresolved. Looked up from germline, CDR1 is SGHTA and CDR2 is FQGNSA. The CDR3 totals 14 residues. Trimming shortened V by 2 bases and J by 2 bases, and 8 bases separated the two germline ends.

The chain has TRBV12-3 or TRBV12-4 and TRBJ1-1; 8 positions match TRBD1. The CDR3 has 12 residues. The trim removed 4 bases at V and 11 bases at J, leaving 6 bases unmatched. CDR3 in DNA: TGTGCCAGCAGTTCCGGGACAGGTGGTGCTTTCTTT. It yields the protein CASSSGTGGAFF.

Concerning this clone: The sample contains more than one DNA sequence encoding this CDR3. V and J are TRBV24-1 and TRBJ1-2; D is unresolved. Trimming cost V 3 bases and J 8 bases, with 9 bases left between them. The CDR3 sequence is 12 residues long. Germline CDR1 reads KGHDR; CDR2 reads SFDVKD. DNA for the CDR3: TGTGCCACCAGTGATAGAGGTTACGGCTACACCTTC. Its translation is CATSDRGYGYTF.

The V and J genes are TRBV28 and TRBJ1-5; 9 bases line up with TRBD1. The CDR3 totals 17 residues. V shed 6 bases and J 4 bases; nucleotides not matched to a gene: 13. In germline, CDR1 is MDHEN, CDR2 SYDVKM. The CDR3 loop is CASSTAGGQGGNQPQHF. CDR3 in DNA: TGTGCCAGCAGCACAGCCGGGGGACAGGGCGGGAATCAGCCCCAGCATTTT.

The V and J genes are TRBV7-6 and TRBJ2-1; 8 nucleotides agree with TRBD2. Germline assignment: CDR1 SGHVS and CDR2 FNYEAQ. V was pared by 5 bases and J by 6 bases, with 15 bases of the junction left unmatched. The CDR3 length is 17 residues. CDR3 amino acids: CASSRRTSGGGTNEQFF. Written as DNA, the CDR3 is TGTGCCAGCAGCCGTCGCACTAGCGGAGGGGGGACCAATGAGCAGTTCTTC.

V is TRBV9 and J is TRBJ2-2, with TRBD2 identical over 7 bases. In germline, CDR1 is SGDLS, CDR2 YYNGEE. The CDR3 consists of 15 residues. V gave up 0 bases and J gave up 7 bases; unmatched junction bases: 6. CDR3 DNA: TGTGCCAGCAGCGTAGGACTAGCAGTCAGCGGGGAGCTGTTTTTT. Encoded protein: CASSVGLAVSGELFF.

The gene calls are TRBV30 and TRBJ2-2; no definite D call. V was shortened by 2 bases and J by 2 bases, with 12 bases between the two germline ends. This CDR3 spans 15 amino acids. CDR1 is GTSNPN and CDR2 is SVGIG in the germline V gene (reference sequence). The CDR3 nucleotides read TGTGCCTGGAGTCCGGCCCCAGACAACACCGGGGAGCTGTTTTTT. Its protein is CAWSPAPDNTGELFF.

The chain uses TRBV11-2 and TRBJ1-2; TRBD1 is a possible D gene (5 bases). CDR3 size: 15 residues. The germline gives CDR1 SGHAT, CDR2 FQNNGV. The V end lost 1 base, the J end lost 4 bases, and 13 bases lay between the germline ends. Here the CDR3 DNA reads TGTGCCAGCAGCTTAGTGGGGGGTATTGGCTATGGCTACACCTTC. Amino acids: CASSLVGGIGYGYTF.

The genes are TRBV9 and TRBJ2-3; TRBD2 might be the D (6 bases). Germline assignment: CDR1 SGDLS and CDR2 YYNGEE. The CDR3 covers 16 residues. V was cut by 3 bases and J by 3 bases, with 17 bases left in between. CDR3 sequence (DNA): TGTGCCAGCAGCGCCCGTGACGGGAGAGAGACAGATACGCAGTATTTT. Its translation: CASSARDGRETDTQYF.

This chain links TRBV10-3 with TRBJ1-6, with D perhaps TRBD1 (5 bases). The germline V gene has CDR1 ENHRY and CDR2 SYGVKD. The V and J ends lost 4 bases and 7 bases respectively, with 11 bases between them. This CDR3 has 14 residues. The CDR3 loop reads CAISARDGNSPLHF. CDR3 nucleotides: TGTGCCATCAGTGCCCGGGACGGCAATTCACCCCTCCACTTT.

The gene calls are TRBV6-5 and TRBJ1-2; possible D gene TRBD1, 6 bases. CDR3 length: 14 residues. Trimming shortened V by 6 bases and J by 4 bases, and 15 bases separated the two germline ends. Germline values: CDR1 MNHEY, CDR2 SVGAGI. CDR3 bases: TGTGCCAGCAGGAAAGGGGGAAGGGGCTATGGCTACACCTTC. Translation: CASRKGGRGYGYTF.

The genes are TRBV11-2 and TRBJ2-1; D remains unclear. The CDR3 spans 13 residues. CDR1 is SGHAT and CDR2 is FQNNGV in the germline V gene. The V and J ends lost 1 base and 8 bases respectively, with 9 bases between them. CDR3: CASSLVFDDEQFF. For the CDR3, the DNA is TGTGCCAGCAGCTTAGTATTTGACGATGAGCAGTTCTTC.

This chain joins TRBV5-1 and TRBJ1-1; the D is unclear. V lost 1 base and J lost 0, with 10 bases in between. Germline V gene sequence: CDR1 SGHRS, CDR2 YFSETQ. The CDR3 loop spans 15 amino acids. In DNA, the CDR3 is TGCGCCAGCAGCTTGCTCGGCGGAGTGAACACTGAAGCTTTCTTT. This gives the protein CASSLLGGVNTEAFF.

This clone was detected only a few times. This chain uses TRBV18 with TRBJ2-7; TRBD2 matches at 7 bases. The junction had 3 bases not matched to a gene; V was cut back by 4 bases and J by 0 bases. CDR1 and CDR2 (germline): KGHSH, LQKENI. The CDR3 length is 14 residues. In nucleotides, the CDR3 is TGTGCCAGCTCACTTCAGCGGGACTCCTACGAGCAGTACTTC. It yields the protein CASSLQRDSYEQYF.

This clone was recorded only once. V and J are TRBV6-6 and TRBJ2-4; D possibly uses TRBD1 or TRBD2 (5 bases each). Germline-derived CDR1 and CDR2 are MNHNY and SVGAGI (reference sequence). V lost 10 bases, J lost 0 bases, and 13 bases lay in between. The CDR3 runs 14 residues. The CDR3 sequence: CATGTAQAKNIQYF. For the CDR3, the DNA is TGTGCCACCGGGACCGCGCAAGCCAAAAACATTCAGTACTTC.

The CDR3 DNA is TGCGCCAGCAGCGGGACTTGGGGAGATACGCAGTATTTT. Protein product: CASSGTWGDTQYF. The chain has TRBV5-1 and TRBJ2-3; D perhaps matches TRBD2 (6 bases). Germline assignment: CDR1 SGHRS and CDR2 YFSETQ. The germline V and J ends were trimmed by 4 bases and 5 bases, with 11 bases remaining between them. The CDR3 length is 13 residues.

The chain combines TRBV3-1 (or the pseudogene TRBV3-2) with TRBJ2-7; D call uncertain. Germline-derived CDR1 and CDR2 are LGHDT and YNNKEL (reference sequence). The V gene lost 1 base and the J gene lost 6 bases, with 4 bases spanning the gap. The CDR3 runs to 11 residues. CDR3 coding DNA: TGTGCCAGCAGCCAAGCGGGCGAGCAGTACTTC. It codes for CASSQAGEQYF.

The chain combines TRBV5-4 with TRBJ2-1, with 8 nucleotides matching TRBD1. J lost 12 bases, V lost 1 base, and 18 bases had no gene match. From germline, CDR1 is SGHNT and CDR2 YYREEE (reference sequence). The CDR3 has 17 amino acids. The CDR3 nucleotides are TGTGCCAGCAGCTTGTCGAACAAGGGGACAGGTGGAATCGGGCAGTTCTTC. Amino acid sequence: CASSLSNKGTGGIGQFF.

This clone was recorded a few times. The chain combines TRBV7-9 with TRBJ1-2; possibly TRBD1 for D (6 bases). CDR3 length: 15 residues. Germline lookup yields CDR1 SEHNR and CDR2 FQNEAQ (reference sequence). Trimming removed 1 base at V and 5 bases at J, with 14 bases between. The CDR3 DNA is TGTGCCAGCAGCTTAGGGGTGGCAGGGGAGTATGGCTACACCTTC. Encoded protein: CASSLGVAGEYGYTF.

This sequence joins TRBV7-8 and TRBJ2-2, with TRBD1 matching over 7 bases. J gave up 4 bases and V 3 bases, and 5 bases lay outside the gene matches. CDR3 size: 15 residues. Germline V gene lookup returns CDR1 SGHVS and CDR2 FQNEAQ. CDR3 nucleotides: TGTGCCAGCAGCTTGGGACAGCTACTCACCGGGGAGCTGTTTTTT. Amino acids: CASSLGQLLTGELFF. Looking up the rest from reference TRBV7-8 and TRBJ2-2 gives the full variable domain: GAGVSQSPRYKVAKRGQDVALRCDPISGHVSLFWYQQALGQGPEFLTYFQNEAQLDKSGLPSDRFFAERPEGSVSTLKIQRTQQEDSAVYLCASSLGQLLTGELFFGEGSRLTVL.